The present T cell receptor beta chain was sequenced within a study of shared T cell receptors in the human thymus. Assay: immunoSEQ multiplex PCR; the TCRdb copy retains only in-frame clones and omits some. The table lists some 700,000 clones, roughly 90% of them singletons. This CDR3 contains 19 residues. Trimming pared 8 bases from V and 0 bases from J, leaving 26 bases between. The germline V gene encodes CDR1 MNHEY and CDR2 SMNVEV (reference sequence). This sample was also put to use in a study of human thymus T cells. That source notes: Donors consisted of healthy Finnish infants (having corrective surgery for congenital heart defects). Thymus pieces cut out during corrective heart surgery were the tissue that was used. Seemingly biased V and J gene usage marked thymic and blood repertoires. The related literature has documented a marked overlap of thymic repertoires among unrelated individuals.

Sequences were obtained from thymocytes. This sequence originates from a boy under two years old with a congenital heart defect. The chain combines TRBV27 with TRBJ1-5; the D gene is possibly TRBD1 (5 bases). The CDR3 DNA reads TGTGCCAGCCAACCAAGAGGAGGCGGGGGTTCTTATAGCAATCAGCCCCAGCATTTT. Residues: CASQPRGGGGSYSNQPQHF.